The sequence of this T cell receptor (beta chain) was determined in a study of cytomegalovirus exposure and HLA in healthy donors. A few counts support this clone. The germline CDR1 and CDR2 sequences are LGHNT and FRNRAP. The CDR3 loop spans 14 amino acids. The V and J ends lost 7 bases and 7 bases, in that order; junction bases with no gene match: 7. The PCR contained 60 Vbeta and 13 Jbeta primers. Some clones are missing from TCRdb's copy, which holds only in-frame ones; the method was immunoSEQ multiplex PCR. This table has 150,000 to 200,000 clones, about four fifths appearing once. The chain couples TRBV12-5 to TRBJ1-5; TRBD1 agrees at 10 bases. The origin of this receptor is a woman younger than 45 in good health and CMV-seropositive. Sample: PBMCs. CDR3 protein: CASALGTGDQPQHF. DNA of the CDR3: TGTGCTAGTGCCCTCGGGACAGGGGACCAGCCCCAGCATTTT. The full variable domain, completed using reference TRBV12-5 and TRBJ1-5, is DARVTQTPRHKVTEMGQEVTMRCQPILGHNTVFWYRQTMMQGLELLAYFRNRAPLDDSGMPKDRFSAEMPDATLATLKIQPSEPRDSAVYFCASALGTGDQPQHFGDGTRLSIL.